In this sample, the clone carrying this T cell receptor beta chain turned up a few times. This sample was included in a study of T cells in Graves' hyperthyroidism and ophthalmopathy. There were TCR beta CDR3 regions amplified from RNA transcripts. First-round RT-PCR targeting the TCR CDR3 was performed with the HTBI primer set. TCRdb used MiXCR to reprocess the multiplex PCR reads, holding one entry per CDR3 protein. The sample comprises 600,000 or so distinct CDR3 sequences, roughly 15% of which are singletons, and around 12% rests with the top ten. Specimen: blood. This clonotype was obtained from a woman in her 50s with Graves' ophthalmopathy.

The CDR3 DNA is TGTGCCAGCAGCCCCTGGTATGAGGGGGCGCGTCTCACCGGGGAGCTGTTTTTT. The encoded protein is CASSPWYEGARLTGELFF. V is TRBV11-3 and J is TRBJ2-2; 7 bases line up with TRBD1. Germline CDR1 and CDR2: SGHNT and YENEEA. The CDR3 has 18 amino acids. V shed 5 bases and J 4 bases; nucleotides not matched to a gene: 16.